Following are 16 T cell receptor beta chains from one sample sequenced in a study of blood T cell repertoires in COVID-19. Data came from immunoSEQ multiplex PCR; TCRdb stores just in-frame clones and leaves some out. The repertoire holds approximately 140,000 clones, around 88% seen once, with around 18% in the top ten. Sequenced input: peripheral blood. The receptors were gathered from a man aged 45-65 years with active or convalescent COVID-19.

As DNA, the CDR3 is TGTGCCATCAGTTTCAAAGGGGAGGACACTGAAGCTTTCTTT. Its translation is CAISFKGEDTEAFF. This chain uses TRBV10-3 with TRBJ1-1; perhaps TRBD1 as D (5 bases). Trimming left V 5 bases short and J 3 bases short, with 13 bases between. This CDR3 has 14 residues. Germline V gene lookup returns CDR1 ENHRY and CDR2 SYGVKD.

The V gene is TRBV11-2, the J gene TRBJ2-3; the D is unclear. V lost 5 bases to trimming and J lost 2 bases, with 8 bases between them. CDR1 is SGHAT and CDR2 is FQNNGV in the germline V gene. CDR3 length: 13 residues. CDR3 sequence: CASSHSTTDTQYF. CDR3 coding DNA: TGTGCCAGCAGCCATAGCACCACAGATACGCAGTATTTT.

The chain has TRBV28 and TRBJ2-7; 10 bases are shared with TRBD2. V lost 5 bases to trimming and J lost 4 bases; unmatched junction nucleotides: 5. CDR1 and CDR2 (germline): MDHEN, SYDVKM. The CDR3 contains 14 residues. The CDR3 nucleotides are TGTGCCAGCAGTGCTAGCGGGAGTGATTACGAGCAGTACTTC. It encodes CASSASGSDYEQYF.

V usage is TRBV11-2 and J usage is TRBJ1-1, with D uncertain. The CDR3 loop spans 15 amino acids. V was pared by 0 bases and J by 6 bases, with 14 bases between. Germline CDR1 and CDR2: SGHAT and FQNNGV. The CDR3 DNA follows: TGTGCCAGCAGCTTAGAAACCGGTTGGAGCGCTGAAGCTTTCTTT. It translates to CASSLETGWSAEAFF. Together with reference TRBV11-2 and TRBJ1-1, the CDR3 gives the full variable domain: EAGVAQSPRYKIIEKRQSVAFWCNPISGHATLYWYQQILGQGPKLLIQFQNNGVVDDSQLPKDRFSAERLKGVDSTLKIQPAKLEDSAVYLCASSLETGWSAEAFFGQGTRLTVV.

V gene TRBV19 combines with J gene TRBJ1-1; no firm D call. Germline V gene lookup returns CDR1 LNHDA and CDR2 SQIVND (reference sequence). CDR3 size: 15 residues. The V end lost 7 bases, the J end lost 2 bases, and 17 bases lay between the germline ends. The CDR3 sequence is CASMPPGLKNTEAFF. In DNA, the CDR3 is TGTGCCAGTATGCCCCCAGGACTCAAAAACACTGAAGCTTTCTTT.

This chain joins TRBV27 and TRBJ1-1; 10 bases line up with TRBD1. Losses at the gene ends were 8 bases for V and 4 bases for J; bases not matched to a gene: 10. The CDR3 is made up of 15 amino acids. The germline V gene encodes CDR1 MNHEY and CDR2 SMNVEV (reference sequence). The CDR3 DNA follows: TGTGCCAGCCCAAGAGGGGACAGGGGATGCACTGAAGCTTTCTTT. This translates into CASPRGDRGCTEAFF.

The DNA for the CDR3 is TGTGCCAGCAGACAAGGGGTCAGCTCTGGAAACACCATATATTTT. Amino acids: CASRQGVSSGNTIYF. The chain joins TRBV7-2 to TRBJ1-3, with a weak D call TRBD1 (5 bases). V lost 6 bases, J lost 0 bases, and 12 bases lay in between. Looked up from germline, CDR1 is SGHTA and CDR2 is FQGNSA. This CDR3 comprises 15 residues.

This chain connects TRBV19 to TRBJ2-1; D might be TRBD1 (6 bases). The CDR3 has 14 amino acids. V lost 5 bases and J lost 3, with 11 bases in between. Germline lookup yields CDR1 LNHDA and CDR2 SQIVND (reference sequence). For the CDR3, the DNA is TGTGCCAGTAGTGGTCTGGACAGCTACAATGAGCAGTTCTTC. This codes for CASSGLDSYNEQFF.

This chain joins TRBV10-3 and TRBJ2-1; TRBD2 matches at 12 bases. V shed 4 bases and J 10 bases; nucleotides not matched to a gene: 8. Germline CDR1 is ENHRY and CDR2 is SYGVKD. This CDR3 comprises 15 residues. The CDR3 is CAISVSSGGAGEQFF. The CDR3 DNA is TGTGCCATCAGTGTGTCTAGCGGGGGGGCAGGCGAGCAGTTCTTC.

This clone has a single count. The chain carries TRBV19 and TRBJ1-1; no reliable D call. The CDR3 covers 15 residues. From germline, CDR1 is LNHDA and CDR2 SQIVND (reference sequence). Between the trimmed V and J ends, which lost 2 bases and 0 bases, there was a span of 10 bases. The CDR3, as DNA: TGTGCCAGTAGTATACCGGGATCCATGAACACTGAAGCTTTCTTT. It is translated as CASSIPGSMNTEAFF.

The rearrangement uses TRBV5-8 and TRBJ1-6; the D gene is possibly TRBD1 (6 bases). The CDR3 is 18 amino acids. Germline V gives CDR1 SGHTS, CDR2 YDEGEE. Trimming took off 4 bases at V and 0 bases at J, with 17 bases between the two ends. The CDR3 is CASSPRTARNSYNSPLHF. The DNA for the CDR3 is TGTGCCAGCAGCCCCAGGACAGCTCGAAACTCCTATAATTCACCCCTCCACTTT.

The rearrangement links TRBV28 to TRBJ1-5; tentative D call: TRBD1 (5 bases). The CDR3 sequence is 15 residues long. Trimming took 1 base from V and 3 from J, leaving 10 bases between them. The germline gives CDR1 MDHEN, CDR2 SYDVKM. CDR3 nucleotide sequence: TGTGCCAGCAGTTTATCGGGGGGGGACAATCAGCCCCAGCATTTT. It is translated as CASSLSGGDNQPQHF.

The J gene is TRBJ1-2, the V gene TRBV19; 8 bases are shared with TRBD1. CDR3 length: 16 residues. The V gene end was trimmed by 3 bases and the J gene end by 4 bases; junction bases not matched to a gene: 10. The V gene's germline CDR1 is LNHDA and CDR2 SQIVND (reference sequence). The DNA for the CDR3 is TGTGCCAGTAGTATTCCCACGCTCCAGGGGGCCTATGGCTACACCTTC. As protein: CASSIPTLQGAYGYTF.

The V and J genes are TRBV24-1 and TRBJ2-5; D is unclear. The germline gives CDR1 KGHDR, CDR2 SFDVKD. The CDR3 is 13 amino acids. Trimming pared 4 bases from V and 0 bases from J, leaving 5 bases between. For the CDR3, the DNA is TGTGCCACCAGTGACATGTACCAAGAGACCCAGTACTTC. As protein: CATSDMYQETQYF.

The V and J genes are TRBV20-1 and TRBJ2-5; D uncertain. The CDR3 covers 10 residues. The V end was cut by 6 bases, the J end by 8 bases, with 10 bases between. Germline CDR1 and CDR2: DFQATT and SNEGSKA (reference sequence). The CDR3 DNA reads TGCAGTGCCCCGCGTGTCACCCAGTACTTC. The encoded protein is CSAPRVTQYF.

The J gene is TRBJ2-1, the V gene TRBV28, with 10 bases fitting TRBD2. V shed 5 bases, J shed 0 bases, and the junction held 4 bases outside the gene matches. This CDR3 has 16 amino acids. CDR1 is MDHEN and CDR2 is SYDVKM in the germline V gene. The CDR3 here is CASSTSGTDSYNEQFF. The CDR3 DNA reads as TGTGCCAGCAGTACTAGCGGGACGGACTCCTACAATGAGCAGTTCTTC.